This TCR beta chain was identified in a study of control samples from healthy donors and cancer patients. Trimming cost V 4 bases and J 4 bases, with 7 bases left between them. Per the germline V gene, CDR1 is ENHRY and CDR2 is SYGVKD. The CDR3 runs 12 residues. Sequenced by immunoSEQ multiplex PCR; TCRdb stores in-frame clones only, minus some. The profile shows about 180,000 clones, more than 90% of them singletons. This receptor was taken from a young man in good health. The sample consisted of blood. J is TRBJ1-1 and V is TRBV10-3; the D gene is possibly TRBD1 (6 bases). CDR3 residues: CAISAQGTEAFF. CDR3 sequence (DNA): TGTGCCATCAGTGCACAGGGCACTGAAGCTTTCTTT.